This T cell receptor beta chain was recovered during a study of T cells in Graves' hyperthyroidism and ophthalmopathy. Amplification of TCR beta CDR3 regions was performed using RNA transcripts as template. The HTBI primer set was used in a first-round RT-PCR of the TCR CDR3. MiXCR, applied by TCRdb to the multiplex PCR reads, yields one record per CDR3 protein. The sample shows about 210,000 distinct CDR3 sequences, roughly 15% of them seen only once. V dropped 3 bases and J dropped 4 bases, with 8 bases sitting between them. This CDR3 comprises 13 residues. The germline CDR1 and CDR2 sequences are LNHNV and YYDKDF (reference sequence).

The TCR was taken from a man aged 45 to 65 with Graves' hyperthyroidism. Sequenced sample: blood. The V call is TRBV15, the J call TRBJ2-3; D is unresolved. The CDR3 DNA reads TGTGCCACCAGCAGGTGGGTGCCAGATACGCAGTATTTT. This gives the protein CATSRWVPDTQYF.